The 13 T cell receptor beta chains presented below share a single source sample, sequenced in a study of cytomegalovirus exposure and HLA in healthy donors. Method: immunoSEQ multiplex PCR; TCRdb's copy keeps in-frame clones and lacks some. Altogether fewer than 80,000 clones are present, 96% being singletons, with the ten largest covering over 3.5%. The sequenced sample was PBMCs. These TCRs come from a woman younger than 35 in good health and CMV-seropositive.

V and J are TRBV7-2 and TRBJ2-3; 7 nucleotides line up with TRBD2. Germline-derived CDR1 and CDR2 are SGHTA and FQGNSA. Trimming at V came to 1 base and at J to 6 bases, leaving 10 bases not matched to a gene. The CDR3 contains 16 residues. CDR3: CASSLGLALSKDTQYF. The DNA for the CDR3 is TGTGCCAGCAGCTTAGGACTAGCTTTAAGTAAGGATACGCAGTATTTT. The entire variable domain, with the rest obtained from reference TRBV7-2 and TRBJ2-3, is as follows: GAGVSQSPSNKVTEKGKDVELRCDPISGHTALYWYRQSLGQGLEFLIYFQGNSAPDKSGLPSDRFSAERTGGSVSTLTIQRTQQEDSAVYLCASSLGLALSKDTQYFGPGTRLTVL.

This chain's CDR3 is CASGTRPYNEQFF. The CDR3 region has the DNA TGCGCCAGCGGGACTAGACCGTACAATGAGCAGTTCTTC. V usage is TRBV5-1 and J usage is TRBJ2-1; 8 positions agree with TRBD2. The V and J ends lost 7 bases and 4 bases, in that order; junction bases with no gene match: 4. The CDR3 sequence is 13 residues long. The germline gives CDR1 SGHRS, CDR2 YFSETQ. Using reference TRBV5-1 and TRBJ2-1 for the parts outside the CDR3, the full variable domain is KAGVTQTPRYLIKTRGQQVTLSCSPISGHRSVSWYQQTPGQGLQFLFEYFSETQRNKGNFPGRFSGRQFSNSRSEMNVSTLELGDSALYLCASGTRPYNEQFFGPGTRLTVL.

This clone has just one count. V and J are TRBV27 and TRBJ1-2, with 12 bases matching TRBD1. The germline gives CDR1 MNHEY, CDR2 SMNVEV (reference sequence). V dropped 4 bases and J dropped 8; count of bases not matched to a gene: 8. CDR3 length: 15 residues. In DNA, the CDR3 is TGTGCCAGCAGTTCCCGGGACAGGGGGCAGACGGGCTACACCTTC. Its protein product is CASSSRDRGQTGYTF.

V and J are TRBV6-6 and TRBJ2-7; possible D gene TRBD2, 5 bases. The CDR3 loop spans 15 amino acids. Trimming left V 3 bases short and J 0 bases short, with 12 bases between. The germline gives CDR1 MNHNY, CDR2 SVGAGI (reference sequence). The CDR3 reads CASSYVAGSSYEQYF. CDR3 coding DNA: TGTGCCAGCAGTTATGTGGCGGGTAGCTCCTACGAGCAGTACTTC.

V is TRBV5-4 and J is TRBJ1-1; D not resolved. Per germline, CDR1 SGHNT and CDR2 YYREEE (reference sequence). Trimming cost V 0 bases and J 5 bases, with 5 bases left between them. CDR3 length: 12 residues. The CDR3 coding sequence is TGTGCCAGCAGCTTGGATCTGACTGAAGCTTTCTTT. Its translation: CASSLDLTEAFF.

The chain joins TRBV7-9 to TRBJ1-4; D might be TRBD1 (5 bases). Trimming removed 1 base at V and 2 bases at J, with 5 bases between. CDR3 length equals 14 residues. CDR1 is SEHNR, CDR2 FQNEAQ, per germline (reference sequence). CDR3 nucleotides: TGTGCCAGCAGCTTAGGGGGCACTAATGAAAAACTGTTTTTT. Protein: CASSLGGTNEKLFF.

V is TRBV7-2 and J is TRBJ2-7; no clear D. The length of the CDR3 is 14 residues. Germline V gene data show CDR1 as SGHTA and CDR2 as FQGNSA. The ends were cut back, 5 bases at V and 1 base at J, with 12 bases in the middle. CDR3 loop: CASSPVMWSYEQYF. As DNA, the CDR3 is TGTGCCAGCAGCCCAGTAATGTGGTCCTACGAGCAGTACTTC.

In DNA form, the CDR3 reads TGTGCCAGCAGCTTATCACAGGGGTGGAGTGAGACCCAGTACTTC. Protein sequence: CASSLSQGWSETQYF. V usage is TRBV7-9 and J usage is TRBJ2-5; 7 positions agree with TRBD1. This CDR3 comprises 15 residues. The germline CDR1 and CDR2 sequences are SEHNR and FQNEAQ (reference sequence). Trimming took 2 bases from V and 5 from J; bases not matched to a gene: 8.

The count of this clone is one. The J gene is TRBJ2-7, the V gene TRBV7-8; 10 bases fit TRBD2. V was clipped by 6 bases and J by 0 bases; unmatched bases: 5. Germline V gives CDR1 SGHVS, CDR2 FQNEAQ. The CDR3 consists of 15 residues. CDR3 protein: CASSSRTSGSYEQYF. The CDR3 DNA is TGTGCCAGCAGTTCTAGGACTAGCGGCTCCTACGAGCAGTACTTC.

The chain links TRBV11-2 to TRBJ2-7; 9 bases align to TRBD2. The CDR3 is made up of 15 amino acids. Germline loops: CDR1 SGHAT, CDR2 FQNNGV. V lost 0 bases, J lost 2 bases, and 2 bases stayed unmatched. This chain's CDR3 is CASSLEAGGPYEQYF. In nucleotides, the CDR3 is TGTGCCAGCAGCTTAGAAGCGGGAGGCCCCTACGAGCAGTACTTC.

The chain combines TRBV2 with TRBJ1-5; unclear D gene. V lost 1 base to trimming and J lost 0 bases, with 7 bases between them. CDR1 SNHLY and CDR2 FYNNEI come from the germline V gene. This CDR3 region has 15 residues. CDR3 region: CASSEGRISNQPQHF. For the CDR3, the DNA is TGTGCCAGCAGTGAAGGGAGAATTAGCAATCAGCCCCAGCATTTT.

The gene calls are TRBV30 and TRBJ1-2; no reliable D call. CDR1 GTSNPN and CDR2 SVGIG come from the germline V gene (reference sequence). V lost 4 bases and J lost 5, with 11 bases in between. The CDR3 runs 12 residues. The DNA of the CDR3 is TGTGCCTGGAAAATATTTAATTATGGCTACACCTTC. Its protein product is CAWKIFNYGYTF. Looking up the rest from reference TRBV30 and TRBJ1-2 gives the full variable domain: SQTIHQWPATLVQPVGSPLSLECTVEGTSNPNLYWYRQAAGRGLQLLFYSVGIGQISSEVPQNLSASRPQDRQFILSSKKLLLSDSGFYLCAWKIFNYGYTFGSGTRLTVV.

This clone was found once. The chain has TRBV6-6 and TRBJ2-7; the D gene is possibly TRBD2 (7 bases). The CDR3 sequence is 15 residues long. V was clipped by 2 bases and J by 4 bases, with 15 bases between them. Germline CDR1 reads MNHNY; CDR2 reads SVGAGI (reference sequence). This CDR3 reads CASSYMGEGGYEQYF. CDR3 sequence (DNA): TGTGCCAGCAGTTACATGGGGGAGGGGGGGTACGAGCAGTACTTC.